A single sample gave rise to the 10 T cell receptor beta chains below, sequenced in a study of PD-L1 blockade in urothelial cancer. Method: immunoSEQ multiplex PCR; TCRdb's copy keeps in-frame clones and lacks some. This repertoire shows nearly 30,000 clones, around 87% found once; its top ten account for roughly 3.1%. The specimen comprised PBMCs, sampled around atezolizumab (anti-PD-L1) treatment. These TCRs come from a man aged 45 to 65 with urothelial cancer.

This sequence joins TRBV7-3 and TRBJ2-2; 12 bases align to TRBD1. This CDR3 has 18 amino acids. From germline, CDR1 is SGHTA and CDR2 FQGTGA. V shed 4 bases and J 7 bases; nucleotides not matched to a gene: 13. The CDR3 region is CASSSPGGTGGAGGELFF. Written as DNA, the CDR3 is TGTGCCAGCAGCTCCCCCGGGGGGACAGGGGGCGCAGGCGGGGAGCTGTTTTTT.

The chain has TRBV6-5 and TRBJ1-6; tentatively, D is TRBD1 (6 bases). The germline CDR1 and CDR2 sequences are MNHEY and SVGAGI. V was clipped by 2 bases and J by 5 bases, with 10 bases between them. CDR3 length equals 15 residues. The CDR3 DNA sequence: TGTGCCAGCAGTTACGGCGGGGGCAATAATTCACCCCTCCACTTT. Its protein is CASSYGGGNNSPLHF.

The chain combines TRBV10-1 with TRBJ2-2; 9 positions match TRBD2. The CDR3 sequence is 16 residues long. CDR1 and CDR2 (germline): WNHNN, SYGVQD (reference sequence). Losses at the gene ends were 0 bases for V and 6 bases for J; bases not matched to a gene: 5. The chain's CDR3 is CASSESGGRAAGELFF. The DNA for the CDR3 is TGCGCCAGCAGTGAGTCGGGCGGGAGGGCCGCCGGGGAGCTGTTTTTT.

The rearrangement uses TRBV7-9 and TRBJ2-1; perhaps TRBD1 as D (6 bases). V was cut by 4 bases and J by 0 bases, with 16 bases left in between. Looked up from germline, CDR1 is SEHNR and CDR2 is FQNEAQ (reference sequence). The CDR3 runs 17 residues. DNA for the CDR3: TGTGCCAGCAGCTCTCGACAGGAATCCAGCTCCTACAATGAGCAGTTCTTC. Encoded protein: CASSSRQESSSYNEQFF. Filled out from reference TRBV7-9 and TRBJ2-1, the complete variable domain reads DTGVSQNPRHKITKRGQNVTFRCDPISEHNRLYWYRQTLGQGPEFLTYFQNEAQLEKSRLLSDRFSAERPKGSFSTLEIQRTEQGDSAMYLCASSSRQESSSYNEQFFGPGTRLTVL.

The chain combines TRBV5-1 with TRBJ2-2; the match to TRBD1 covers 7 bases. Germline CDR1 is SGHRS and CDR2 is YFSETQ. V lost 0 bases, J lost 5 bases, and 4 bases stayed unmatched. The CDR3 is 15 amino acids. The CDR3 loop is CASSLAAGGTGELFF. For the CDR3, the DNA is TGCGCCAGCAGCTTGGCGGCAGGGGGTACCGGGGAGCTGTTTTTT. Complete variable domain (other parts from reference TRBV5-1 and TRBJ2-2): KAGVTQTPRYLIKTRGQQVTLSCSPISGHRSVSWYQQTPGQGLQFLFEYFSETQRNKGNFPGRFSGRQFSNSRSEMNVSTLELGDSALYLCASSLAAGGTGELFFGEGSRLTVL.

V and J are TRBV10-1 and TRBJ2-7; D is possibly TRBD1 (6 bases). Germline V gives CDR1 WNHNN, CDR2 SYGVQD (reference sequence). The CDR3 contains 15 residues. Trimming took off 2 bases at V and 6 bases at J, with 17 bases between the two ends. The CDR3 DNA follows: TGCGCCAGCAGTGAGACCGGGACATCCGCCCTCGAGCAGTACTTC. This gives the protein CASSETGTSALEQYF.

The chain has TRBV9 and TRBJ2-5; 12 bases are a match to TRBD2. CDR1 is SGDLS and CDR2 is YYNGEE in the germline V gene. The V gene end was trimmed by 0 bases and the J gene end by 4 bases; junction bases not matched to a gene: 7. There are 17 residues in the CDR3. The CDR3 region has the DNA TGTGCCAGCAGCGTAGAGGCGACTAGCGGGAGCGGAGAGACCCAGTACTTC. Encoded protein: CASSVEATSGSGETQYF.

This clone was recorded only once. This chain joins TRBV15 and TRBJ1-1, with a tentative D call TRBD1 (6 bases). V was trimmed by 5 bases and J by 5 bases, leaving 15 bases between them. CDR1 is LNHNV, CDR2 YYDKDF, per germline (reference sequence). There are 14 residues in the CDR3. CDR3 amino acids: CATSGLLGGTEAFF. Written as DNA, the CDR3 is TGTGCCACCAGCGGTCTGCTAGGGGGTACTGAAGCTTTCTTT.

This clone came up once. This chain links TRBV11-2 with TRBJ2-6, with 7 positions matching TRBD1. Germline CDR1 is SGHAT and CDR2 is FQNNGV. With 5 bases clipped from V and 0 bases from J, the junction kept 10 bases outside the gene matches. The CDR3 contains 18 residues. CDR3 in amino acids: CASSHRQGFSSGANVLTF. The CDR3, as DNA: TGTGCCAGCAGCCACCGACAGGGTTTCTCCTCTGGGGCCAACGTCCTGACTTTC.

V gene TRBV27 combines with J gene TRBJ2-2; D is unresolved. The CDR3 extends over 18 amino acids. The germline CDR1 and CDR2 sequences are MNHEY and SMNVEV (reference sequence). Between the trimmed V and J ends, which lost 7 bases and 0 bases, there was a span of 21 bases. The chain's CDR3 is CASNPRSDTFTNTGELFF. The DNA of the CDR3 is TGTGCCAGCAACCCACGCTCCGACACGTTCACGAACACCGGGGAGCTGTTTTTT.